The sequence of this TCR beta chain was determined in a study of response to subunit inactivated influenza vaccine. Study observations and caveats: Researchers suggested that each seasonal influenza vaccination recruits few new T cells.

Remarks on this clonotype: Its antigen is unknown.

One entry per CDR3 protein, called by TCRdb with MiXCR from the RT-PCR reads. The data contain around 790,000 distinct CDR3 sequences, 21% of them singletons. The V and J ends lost 3 bases and 0 bases respectively, with 13 bases between them. This CDR3 is built from 15 residues. Germline-derived CDR1 and CDR2 are DFQATT and SNEGSKA (reference sequence). The genes are TRBV20-1 and TRBJ2-3; weak D call: TRBD2 (5 bases). Sequences were derived from PBMCs from blood, sampled 4 to 6 days after vaccination. The TCR comes from a man aged 50 to 60 who received an inactivated influenza vaccine. As DNA, the CDR3 is TGCAGTGCTAGTGAATACCGGGGTAGCACAGATACGCAGTATTTT. Amino acids: CSASEYRGSTDTQYF.